This TCR beta chain was sequenced in a study of blood T cells in healthy people across ages. Of note for this clonotype: Antigen: not known. A much larger clonotype is one base distant, so this may be a read error.

Overall study findings and caveats: Naive CD4+ cells and diversity were both higher in long-lived donors than in aged donors. As age increased, TCR beta diversity per million T cells fell in a roughly linear fashion.

PCR was performed a second time for about 6 to 11 cycles using a sample-barcoded 5' primer and a J-beta primer mix. TCRdb called the 5' RACE reads again in MiXCR, with one record for every CDR3 protein. The table has about 810,000 distinct CDR3 sequences, around 36% seen once. Sequences were obtained from blood. The TCR sequence derives from a man in his late teens or twenties in good health.

This CDR3 reads CASSHQAGGNERFF. For the CDR3, the DNA is TGTGCCAGCAGTCATCAGGCGGGTGGCAATGAGCGGTTCTTC. V usage is TRBV12-3 or TRBV12-4 and J usage is TRBJ2-1, with D perhaps matching TRBD2 (5 bases). The length of the CDR3 is 14 residues.